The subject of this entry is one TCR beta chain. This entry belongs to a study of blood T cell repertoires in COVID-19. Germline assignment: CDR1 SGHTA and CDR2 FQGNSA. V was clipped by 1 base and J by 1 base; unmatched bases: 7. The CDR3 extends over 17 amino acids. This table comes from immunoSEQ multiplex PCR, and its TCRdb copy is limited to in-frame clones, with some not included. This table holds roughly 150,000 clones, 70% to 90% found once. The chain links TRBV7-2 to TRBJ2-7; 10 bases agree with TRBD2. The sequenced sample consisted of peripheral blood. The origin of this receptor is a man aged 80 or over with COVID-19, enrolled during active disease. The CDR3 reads CASSLGYSGGPSYEQYF. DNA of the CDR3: TGTGCCAGCAGCTTAGGGTATAGCGGGGGGCCGTCCTACGAGCAGTACTTC. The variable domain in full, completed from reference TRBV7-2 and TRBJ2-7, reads GAGVSQSPSNKVTEKGKDVELRCDPISGHTALYWYRQSLGQGLEFLIYFQGNSAPDKSGLPSDRFSAERTGGSVSTLTIQRTQQEDSAVYLCASSLGYSGGPSYEQYFGPGTRLTVT.